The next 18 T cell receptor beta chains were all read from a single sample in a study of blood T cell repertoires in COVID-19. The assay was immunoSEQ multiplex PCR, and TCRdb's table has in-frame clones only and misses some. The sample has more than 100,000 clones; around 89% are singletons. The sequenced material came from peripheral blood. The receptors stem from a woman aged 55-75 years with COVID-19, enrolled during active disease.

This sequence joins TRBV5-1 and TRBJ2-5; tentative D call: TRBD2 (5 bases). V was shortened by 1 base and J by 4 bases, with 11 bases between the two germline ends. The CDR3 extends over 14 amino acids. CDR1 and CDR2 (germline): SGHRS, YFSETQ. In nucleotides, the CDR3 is TGCGCCAGCAGCTTGAACGGGGTTCGAGAGACCCAGTACTTC. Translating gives CASSLNGVRETQYF.

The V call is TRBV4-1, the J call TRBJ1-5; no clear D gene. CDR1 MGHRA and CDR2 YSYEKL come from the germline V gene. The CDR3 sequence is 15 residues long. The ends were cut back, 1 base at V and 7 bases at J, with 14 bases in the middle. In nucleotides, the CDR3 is TGCGCCAGCAGCCAAGGATTCTCCGGGGAACAGCCCCAGCATTTT. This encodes CASSQGFSGEQPQHF.

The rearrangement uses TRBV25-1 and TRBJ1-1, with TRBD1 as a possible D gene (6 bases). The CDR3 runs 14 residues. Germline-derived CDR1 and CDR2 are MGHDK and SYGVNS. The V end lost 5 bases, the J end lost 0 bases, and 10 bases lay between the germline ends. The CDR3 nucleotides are TGTGCCAGCAGTTTCTCAGGGGTGAACACTGAAGCTTTCTTT. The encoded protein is CASSFSGVNTEAFF.

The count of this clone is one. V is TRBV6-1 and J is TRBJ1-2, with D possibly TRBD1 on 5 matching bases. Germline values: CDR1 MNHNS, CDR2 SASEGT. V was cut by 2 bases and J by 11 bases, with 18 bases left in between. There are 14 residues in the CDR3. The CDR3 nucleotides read TGTGCCAGCAGTGAAAATCCCGGGCAGGGAAGGTACACCTTC. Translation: CASSENPGQGRYTF.

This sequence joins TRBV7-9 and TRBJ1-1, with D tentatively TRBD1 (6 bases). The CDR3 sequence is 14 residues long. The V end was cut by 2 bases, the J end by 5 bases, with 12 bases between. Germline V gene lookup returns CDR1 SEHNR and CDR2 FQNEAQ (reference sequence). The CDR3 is CASSLMGGGTEAFF. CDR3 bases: TGTGCCAGCAGCTTAATGGGAGGGGGTACTGAAGCTTTCTTT.

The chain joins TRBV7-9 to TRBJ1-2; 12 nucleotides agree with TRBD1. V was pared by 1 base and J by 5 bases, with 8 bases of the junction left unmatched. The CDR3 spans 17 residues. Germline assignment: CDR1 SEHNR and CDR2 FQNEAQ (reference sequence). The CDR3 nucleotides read TGTGCCAGCAGCTTAGGTGGGGACAGGGGGCGCGGATATGGCTACACCTTC. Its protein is CASSLGGDRGRGYGYTF.

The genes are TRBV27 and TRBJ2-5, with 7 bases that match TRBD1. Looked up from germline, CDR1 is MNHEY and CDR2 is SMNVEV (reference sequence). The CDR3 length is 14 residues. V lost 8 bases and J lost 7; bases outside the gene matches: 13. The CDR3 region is CASWGTDQGWTQYF. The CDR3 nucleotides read TGTGCCAGCTGGGGGACAGACCAAGGATGGACCCAGTACTTC.

As DNA, the CDR3 is TGTGCCAGCACCGTAGCGGGGGGCCGCGAGACCCAGTACTTC. Protein: CASTVAGGRETQYF. This chain links TRBV28 with TRBJ2-5; 10 bases are a match to TRBD2. Germline-derived CDR1 and CDR2 are MDHEN and SYDVKM. Losses at the gene ends were 7 bases for V and 5 bases for J; bases not matched to a gene: 7. This CDR3 comprises 14 residues.

The CDR3 nucleotides read TGTGCCAGCAGTAACACGGGGGGGGAGACAGGGAGCACTAATGAAAAACTGTTTTTT. Translating it yields CASSNTGGETGSTNEKLFF. V usage is TRBV2 and J usage is TRBJ1-4, with TRBD1 identical over 7 bases. J lost 2 bases, V lost 5 bases, and 17 bases had no gene match. The CDR3 length is 19 residues. The germline V gene has CDR1 SNHLY and CDR2 FYNNEI. Looking up the rest from reference TRBV2 and TRBJ1-4 gives the full variable domain: EPEVTQTPSHQVTQMGQEVILRCVPISNHLYFYWYRQILGQKVEFLVSFYNNEISEKSEIFDDQFSVERPDGSNFTLKIRSTKLEDSAMYFCASSNTGGETGSTNEKLFFGSGTQLSVL.

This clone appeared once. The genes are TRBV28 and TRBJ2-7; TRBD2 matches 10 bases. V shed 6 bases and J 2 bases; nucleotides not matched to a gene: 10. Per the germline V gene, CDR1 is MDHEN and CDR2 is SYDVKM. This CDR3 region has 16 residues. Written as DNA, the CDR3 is TGTGCCAGCAGCCCTTGGGCTAGCGGGGGCCCCTACGAGCAGTACTTC. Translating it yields CASSPWASGGPYEQYF. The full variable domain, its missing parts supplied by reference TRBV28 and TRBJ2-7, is DVKVTQSSRYLVKRTGEKVFLECVQDMDHENMFWYRQDPGLGLRLIYFSYDVKMKEKGDIPEGYSVSREKKERFSLILESASTNQTSMYLCASSPWASGGPYEQYFGPGTRLTVT.

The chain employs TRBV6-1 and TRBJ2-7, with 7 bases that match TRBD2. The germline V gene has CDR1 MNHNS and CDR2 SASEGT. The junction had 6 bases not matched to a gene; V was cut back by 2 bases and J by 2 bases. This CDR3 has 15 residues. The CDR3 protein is CASSERGDGTYEQYF. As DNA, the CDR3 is TGTGCCAGCAGTGAACGGGGGGACGGGACCTACGAGCAGTACTTC.

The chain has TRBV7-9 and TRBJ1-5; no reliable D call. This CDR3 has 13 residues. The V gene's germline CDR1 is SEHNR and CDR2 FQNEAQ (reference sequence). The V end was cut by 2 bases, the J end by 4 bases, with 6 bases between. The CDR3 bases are TGTGCCAGCAGCTTAACGGGGAATCAGCCCCAGCATTTT. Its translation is CASSLTGNQPQHF. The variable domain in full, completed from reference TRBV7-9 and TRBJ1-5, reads DTGVSQNPRHKITKRGQNVTFRCDPISEHNRLYWYRQTLGQGPEFLTYFQNEAQLEKSRLLSDRFSAERPKGSFSTLEIQRTEQGDSAMYLCASSLTGNQPQHFGDGTRLSIL.

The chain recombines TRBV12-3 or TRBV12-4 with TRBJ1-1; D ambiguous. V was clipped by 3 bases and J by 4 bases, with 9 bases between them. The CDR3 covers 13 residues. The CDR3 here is CASSFTGSTEAFF. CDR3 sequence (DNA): TGTGCCAGCAGTTTTACGGGTAGCACTGAAGCTTTCTTT.

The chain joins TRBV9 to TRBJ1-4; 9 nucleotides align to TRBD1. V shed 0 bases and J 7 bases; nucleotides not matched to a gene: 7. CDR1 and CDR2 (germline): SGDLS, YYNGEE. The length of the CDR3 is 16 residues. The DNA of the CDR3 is TGTGCCAGCAGCGTAGGGGTGGGACAGGGAGGTGAAAAACTGTTTTTT. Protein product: CASSVGVGQGGEKLFF.

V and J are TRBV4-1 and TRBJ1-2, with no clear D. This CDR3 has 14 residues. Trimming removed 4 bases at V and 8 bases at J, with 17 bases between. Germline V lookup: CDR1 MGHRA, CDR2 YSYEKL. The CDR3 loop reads CASSRPGDGEGYTF. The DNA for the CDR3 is TGCGCCAGCAGCCGCCCGGGAGACGGGGAGGGCTACACCTTC.

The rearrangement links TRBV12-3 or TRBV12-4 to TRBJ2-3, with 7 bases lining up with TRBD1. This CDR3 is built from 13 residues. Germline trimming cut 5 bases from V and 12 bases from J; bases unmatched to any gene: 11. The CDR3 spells CASSTPPGQSQYF. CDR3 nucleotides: TGTGCCAGCAGTACTCCCCCGGGACAGAGTCAGTATTTT.

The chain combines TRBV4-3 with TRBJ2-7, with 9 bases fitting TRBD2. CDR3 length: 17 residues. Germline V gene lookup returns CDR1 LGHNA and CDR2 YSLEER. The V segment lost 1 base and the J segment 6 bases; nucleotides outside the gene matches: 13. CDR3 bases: TGCGCCAGCAGCCAAGTAGTCCTAGCGGGGAACCTCGTCGAGCAGTACTTC. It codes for CASSQVVLAGNLVEQYF.

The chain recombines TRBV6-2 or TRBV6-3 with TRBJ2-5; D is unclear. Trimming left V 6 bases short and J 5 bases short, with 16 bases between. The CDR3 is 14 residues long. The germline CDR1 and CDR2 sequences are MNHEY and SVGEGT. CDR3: CASSPLRLGETQYF. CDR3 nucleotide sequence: TGTGCCAGCAGCCCATTGAGGCTTGGGGAGACCCAGTACTTC.